This TCR beta chain was captured by sequencing in a study of blood T cell repertoires in COVID-19. The wider study: COVID-19 samples collected from the United States, Italy and Spain covered acute and convalescent phases. Sample material is recorded as cDNA or gDNA derived from T cells, B-cell-depleted T cells, or PBMCs.

Authors' analysis steps: Reference gene primer amplification yielded estimated nucleated cell counts. Here immunoSEQ multiplex PCR was the method, and the copy in TCRdb shows in-frame clones only, minus some. That table is the source of V, J and clone size, and D and trimming were worked out from the DNA. The profile shows about 76,000 clones, about 85% of them singletons. V lost 4 bases and J lost 9; bases outside the gene matches: 6. CDR3 length: 14 residues. In germline, CDR1 is SGHRS, CDR2 YFSETQ. Enrolled during active infection, Seattle patients were then followed longitudinally. This TCR came from a man aged 60 to 69 with COVID-19, enrolled during active disease. The rearrangement joins TRBV5-1 to TRBJ1-4; 10 bases match TRBD1. The sample comprised peripheral blood. The CDR3 DNA is TGCGCCAGCAGCCCGGGACAGGGGAATCAAAAACTGTTTTTT. Its translation: CASSPGQGNQKLFF.